The next 30 T cell receptor beta chains were all read from a single sample in a study of identical twins. TCRdb used MiXCR to reprocess the 5' RACE reads, holding one entry per CDR3 protein. Among around 340,000 distinct CDR3 sequences listed, roughly an eighth were seen once. These records were also assigned to another study, of yellow fever vaccine responses in identical twins.

Sample: CD8+ T cells sorted from blood. Every receptor here comes from a woman in her late teens or twenties in good health.

This chain uses TRBV3-1 with TRBJ2-5; 9 nucleotides agree with TRBD2. The CDR3 spans 14 residues. Germline CDR1 and CDR2: LGHDT and YNNKEL (reference sequence). Trimming cost V 5 bases and J 5 bases; bases outside gene matches: 6. The CDR3 nucleotides are TGTGCCAGCAGCGAGGGACTAGCAGTCGAGACCCAGTACTTC. Its protein is CASSEGLAVETQYF.

There are a few counts of this clonotype. The chain combines TRBV6-1 with TRBJ2-7; 7 bases map to TRBD2. The CDR3 spans 15 residues. The germline V gene encodes CDR1 MNHNS and CDR2 SASEGT. Germline trimming cut 6 bases from V and 5 bases from J; bases unmatched to any gene: 13. CDR3: CASRDMGGVQNEQYV. The CDR3 DNA follows: TGTGCCAGCAGGGATATGGGAGGGGTTCAGAACGAGCAGTACGTC.

This clonotype was detected only a few times. This chain joins TRBV5-1 and TRBJ2-7; 10 bases fit TRBD2. Per germline, CDR1 SGHRS and CDR2 YFSETQ. The CDR3 is made up of 16 amino acids. V was clipped by 4 bases and J by 4 bases; unmatched bases: 11. The CDR3 sequence is CASSPHQREGPYEQYF. The CDR3 nucleotides are TGCGCCAGCAGCCCCCACCAGCGGGAGGGCCCATACGAGCAGTACTTC.

The rearrangement joins TRBV11-2 to TRBJ2-3; TRBD2 matches at 10 bases. This CDR3 region has 17 residues. J was trimmed by 5 bases and V by 4 bases; bases with no gene match: 12. Germline V gene sequence: CDR1 SGHAT, CDR2 FQNNGV. DNA for the CDR3: TGTGCCAGCAGCTCCCCCCTGGAGCGGGGGGGCCGAGATACGCAGTATTTT. Protein sequence: CASSSPLERGGRDTQYF.

This clonotype was counted at least ten times. The V gene is TRBV12-3 or TRBV12-4, the J gene TRBJ2-1; 9 positions agree with TRBD2. Trimming at V came to 3 bases and at J to 2 bases, leaving 2 bases not matched to a gene. The CDR3 extends over 15 amino acids. The CDR3 DNA follows: TGTGCCAGCAGTTTTGCGGGAGGGCCCTACAATGAGCAGTTCTTC. It yields the protein CASSFAGGPYNEQFF.

The CDR3 protein is CASSAPGDSRPGELFF. The CDR3 nucleotides read TGTGCCAGCAGCGCCCCGGGGGACTCGAGGCCCGGGGAGCTGTTTTTT. The rearrangement joins TRBV9 to TRBJ2-2; possibly TRBD2 for D (6 bases). This CDR3 is built from 16 residues. CDR1 and CDR2 from the germline V gene are SGDLS and YYNGEE. V was cut by 3 bases and J by 6 bases, with 18 bases left in between. The full variable domain, its missing parts supplied by reference TRBV9 and TRBJ2-2, is DSGVTQTPKHLITATGQRVTLRCSPRSGDLSVYWYQQSLDQGLQFLIQYYNGEERAKGNILERFSAQQFPDLHSELNLSSLELGDSALYFCASSAPGDSRPGELFFGEGSRLTVL.

This clonotype came up many times. The chain recombines TRBV24-1 with TRBJ2-1; possibly TRBD1 for D (6 bases). V dropped 4 bases and J dropped 3 bases, with 12 bases sitting between them. CDR3 length: 15 residues. Germline loops: CDR1 KGHDR, CDR2 SFDVKD. The CDR3 DNA reads as TGTGCCACCAGTGAGGGGGACAAGGACTACAATGAGCAGTTCTTC. It codes for CATSEGDKDYNEQFF.

This clonotype was recorded a few times. This sequence joins TRBV6-2 or TRBV6-3 and TRBJ2-7; D could derive from TRBD1 or TRBD2 (7 bases each). The V end was cut by 7 bases, the J end by 7 bases, with 17 bases between. There are 13 residues in the CDR3. Germline CDR1 MNHEY, CDR2 SVGEGT. The chain's CDR3 is CASTPGGGLEQYF. CDR3 bases: TGTGCCAGCACCCCAGGGGGGGGCCTTGAGCAGTACTTC.

The genes are TRBV6-1 and TRBJ1-1; 7 bases line up with TRBD1. CDR3 length: 12 residues. Germline CDR1 MNHNS, CDR2 SASEGT. V lost 6 bases, J lost 8 bases, and 6 bases stayed unmatched. CDR3 DNA: TGTGCCAGCAGCCCTTGGGACAGCGAAGCTTTCTTT. This codes for CASSPWDSEAFF.

The chain's CDR3 is CASSLGASGSYNEQFF. The DNA of the CDR3 is TGTGCCAGCAGTTTAGGCGCTAGCGGGAGCTACAATGAGCAGTTCTTC. The V and J genes are TRBV27 and TRBJ2-1; TRBD2 agrees at 10 bases. The V gene's germline CDR1 is MNHEY and CDR2 SMNVEV (reference sequence). Trimming cost V 2 bases and J 3 bases; bases outside gene matches: 4. The CDR3 totals 16 residues.

This rearrangement joins TRBV10-3 to TRBJ2-2; 7 bases line up with TRBD1. The CDR3 totals 16 residues. Germline V gene sequence: CDR1 ENHRY, CDR2 SYGVKD. V was pared by 4 bases and J by 0 bases, with 5 bases of the junction left unmatched. CDR3 in amino acids: CAISGGQGANTGELFF. The CDR3 DNA follows: TGTGCCATCAGTGGAGGGCAGGGGGCGAACACCGGGGAGCTGTTTTTT.

This clonotype has a count of ten or more. The chain links TRBV10-3 to TRBJ2-1, with TRBD2 matching 13 bases. CDR1 and CDR2 (germline): ENHRY, SYGVKD. V was pared by 7 bases and J by 5 bases, with 2 bases of the junction left unmatched. The CDR3 is 14 residues long. The CDR3 nucleotides read TGTGCCATCAATGGACTAGCGGGGGACAATGAGCAGTTCTTC. Its protein product is CAINGLAGDNEQFF.

The CDR3 region is CASSPLGGSTDTQYF. The CDR3, as DNA: TGTGCCAGCAGCCCTCTCGGGGGTTCAACAGATACGCAGTATTTT. The chain combines TRBV7-9 with TRBJ2-3; possibly TRBD2 for D (6 bases). The germline V gene encodes CDR1 SEHNR and CDR2 FQNEAQ (reference sequence). The CDR3 spans 15 residues. V shed 5 bases and J shed 3 bases, with 15 bases lying between them.

This clonotype has more than one count but fewer than ten. The chain links TRBV4-2 to TRBJ2-7; D is possibly TRBD2 (5 bases). There are 15 residues in the CDR3. CDR1 LGHNA and CDR2 YNFKEQ come from the germline V gene. V was trimmed by 0 bases and J by 0 bases, leaving 9 bases between them. In nucleotides, the CDR3 is TGTGCCAGCAGCCAAGATCGAGGGAGCTCCTACGAGCAGTACTTC. Translation gives CASSQDRGSSYEQYF.

This clonotype was recorded a few times. This sequence joins TRBV7-9 and TRBJ2-5; D may be TRBD2 (5 bases). Germline lookup yields CDR1 SEHNR and CDR2 FQNEAQ (reference sequence). The CDR3 covers 14 residues. Trimming took 1 base from V and 4 from J, leaving 10 bases between them. The CDR3 spells CASSLEASIETQYF. CDR3 DNA sequence: TGTGCCAGCAGCTTAGAGGCTAGCATAGAGACCCAGTACTTC.

This rearrangement joins TRBV12-5 to TRBJ2-7; D may match TRBD1 or TRBD2 (5 bases each). The V gene's germline CDR1 is LGHNT and CDR2 FRNRAP. The length of the CDR3 is 11 residues. The V end lost 6 bases, the J end lost 6 bases, and 9 bases lay between the germline ends. This CDR3 is CASGPGLEQYF. DNA for the CDR3: TGTGCTAGTGGCCCGGGGCTCGAGCAGTACTTC.

This clonotype was recorded at least ten times. The rearrangement joins TRBV12-3 or TRBV12-4 to TRBJ2-1; TRBD2 might be the D (5 bases). This CDR3 contains 13 residues. V was cut by 1 base and J by 8 bases, with 9 bases left in between. The CDR3 spells CASSLGSGDEQFF. In DNA, the CDR3 is TGTGCCAGCAGTTTAGGCTCCGGGGATGAGCAGTTCTTC.

This clonotype was counted only a few times. The chain uses TRBV5-5 and TRBJ2-7, with D possibly matching TRBD2 (5 bases). This CDR3 comprises 15 residues. Germline V gives CDR1 SGHKS, CDR2 YYEKEE (reference sequence). The germline V and J ends were trimmed by 4 bases and 2 bases, with 16 bases remaining between them. The CDR3 bases are TGTGCCAGCAGCGCGGACGCCCTTAGCGCCTACGAGCAGTACGTC. Its translation is CASSADALSAYEQYV.

The genes are TRBV6-4 and TRBJ2-1; 9 bases map to TRBD2. CDR3 length equals 16 residues. With V trimmed by 0 bases and J by 7 bases, 7 bases remained unmatched. Germline V gene lookup returns CDR1 MRHNA and CDR2 SNTAGT. This CDR3 reads CASSDSPRGGWNEQFF. The CDR3 nucleotides read TGTGCCAGCAGTGACTCTCCGCGGGGGGGTTGGAATGAGCAGTTCTTC.

The V call is TRBV29-1, the J call TRBJ2-1; 8 bases line up with TRBD1. V shed 6 bases, J shed 1 base, and the junction held 5 bases outside the gene matches. CDR3 size: 14 residues. Germline CDR1 SQVTM, CDR2 ANQGSEA. The CDR3 nucleotides read TGCAGCGTGGAGGGACAGGATTCCTACAATGAGCAGTTCTTC. Its protein is CSVEGQDSYNEQFF.

This clonotype was counted only a few times. The rearrangement uses TRBV7-9 and TRBJ1-4, with TRBD1 identical over 8 bases. Unmatched junction bases numbered 4, after V lost 4 bases and J lost 0 bases. The germline V gene encodes CDR1 SEHNR and CDR2 FQNEAQ (reference sequence). This CDR3 has 16 amino acids. CDR3 loop: CASSSQGDATNEKLFF. The CDR3 nucleotides are TGTGCCAGCAGCTCACAGGGGGATGCAACTAATGAAAAACTGTTTTTT.

This clonotype was recorded a few times. The chain links TRBV5-1 to TRBJ1-1; no firm D call. CDR1 and CDR2 (germline): SGHRS, YFSETQ. This CDR3 has 12 amino acids. Trimming stripped 4 bases from V and 6 bases from J, with 10 bases between. CDR3 protein: CASSLSPAEAFF. In DNA, the CDR3 is TGCGCCAGCAGCCTCTCTCCGGCTGAAGCTTTCTTT.

J is TRBJ2-3 and V is TRBV29-1; 8 nucleotides line up with TRBD2. The trim removed 4 bases at V and 6 bases at J, leaving 9 bases unmatched. This CDR3 spans 14 amino acids. Germline V gene sequence: CDR1 SQVTM, CDR2 ANQGSEA. The CDR3: CSVGVGGAWDTQYF. As DNA, the CDR3 is TGCAGCGTTGGGGTCGGGGGGGCCTGGGATACGCAGTATTTT.

In this sample, this clonotype turned up a few times. The chain joins TRBV12-3 or TRBV12-4 to TRBJ2-1, with 8 nucleotides matching TRBD2. The CDR3 is 14 amino acids. V trimming: 4 bases; J trimming: 4 bases; junction bases outside the gene matches: 3. The CDR3 DNA reads as TGTGCCAGCAGTTACACTAGCGGTTACAATGAGCAGTTCTTC. The encoded protein is CASSYTSGYNEQFF.

The J gene is TRBJ1-4, the V gene TRBV20-1; D unclear. Per germline, CDR1 DFQATT and CDR2 SNEGSKA (reference sequence). The length of the CDR3 is 13 residues. The V end was cut by 3 bases, the J end by 6 bases, with 11 bases between. The CDR3 region has the DNA TGCAGTGCTAGGGACTTCGGGGATGAAAAACTGTTTTTT. This gives the protein CSARDFGDEKLFF.

The chain couples TRBV6-5 to TRBJ2-6; D may be TRBD1 (6 bases). Germline loops: CDR1 MNHEY, CDR2 SVGAGI. This CDR3 has 15 amino acids. The ends were cut back, 1 base at V and 2 bases at J, with 6 bases in the middle. The CDR3 is CASSYWTAGANVLTF. In DNA form, the CDR3 reads TGTGCCAGCAGTTACTGGACAGCTGGGGCCAACGTCCTGACTTTC.

There are a few counts of this clonotype. V usage is TRBV6-5 and J usage is TRBJ2-7, with 12 bases lining up with TRBD2. V lost 5 bases, J lost 7 bases, and 9 bases stayed unmatched. CDR1 and CDR2 from the germline V gene are MNHEY and SVGAGI. The CDR3 is made up of 15 amino acids. CDR3 residues: CASSHTSGRPWEQYF. In DNA form, the CDR3 reads TGTGCCAGCAGTCACACTAGCGGGAGGCCTTGGGAGCAGTACTTC.

This clonotype showed up just a few times. The genes are TRBV7-6 and TRBJ2-1; 8 nucleotides align to TRBD2. The CDR3 is 14 amino acids. CDR1 SGHVS and CDR2 FNYEAQ come from the germline V gene. V lost 5 bases to trimming and J lost 10 bases; unmatched junction nucleotides: 10. This CDR3 reads CASSPRGRGDEQFF. The CDR3, as DNA: TGTGCCAGCAGCCCCCGGGGGCGGGGGGACGAGCAGTTCTTC.

This clonotype occurred a few times. The genes are TRBV6-5 and TRBJ1-1; a weak D match, TRBD1 (5 bases). V was pared by 4 bases and J by 1 base, with 13 bases between. Germline V lookup: CDR1 MNHEY, CDR2 SVGAGI. The CDR3 runs to 15 residues. CDR3 coding DNA: TGTGCCAGCAGTTGGGGGGGAAAAGGGAACACTGAAGCTTTCTTT. It translates to CASSWGGKGNTEAFF.

The CDR3 region has the DNA TGTGCCAGCAGCCAAGAGGAGAACATGAACACTGAAGCTTTCTTT. It specifies CASSQEENMNTEAFF. The chain combines TRBV4-2 with TRBJ1-1, with D hard to call. The CDR3 has 15 amino acids. Trimming removed 0 bases from V and 0 bases from J, with 8 bases in between. Per germline, CDR1 LGHNA and CDR2 YNFKEQ.